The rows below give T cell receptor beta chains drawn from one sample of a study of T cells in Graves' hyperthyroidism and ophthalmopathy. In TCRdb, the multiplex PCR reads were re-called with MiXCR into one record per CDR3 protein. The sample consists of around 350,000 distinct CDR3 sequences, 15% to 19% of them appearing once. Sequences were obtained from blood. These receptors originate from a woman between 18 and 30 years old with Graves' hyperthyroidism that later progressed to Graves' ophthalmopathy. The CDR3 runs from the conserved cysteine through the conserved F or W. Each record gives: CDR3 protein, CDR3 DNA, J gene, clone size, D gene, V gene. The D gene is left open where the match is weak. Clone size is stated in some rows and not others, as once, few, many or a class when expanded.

CDR3: CAGADRGEAFF
DNA: TGTGCCGGTGCGGACAGGGGTGAAGCTTTCTTT
J: TRBJ1-1
size: -
D: TRBD1
V: TRBV10-3

CDR3: CASTSGFHSPLHF
DNA: TGTGCCAGCACCAGCGGGTTCCATTCACCCCTCCACTTT
J: TRBJ1-6
size: few
D: -
V: TRBV2

CDR3: CASSQDFQLRTEAFF
DNA: TGTGCCAGCAGCCAAGATTTCCAGTTGCGCACTGAAGCTTTCTTT
J: TRBJ1-1
size: many
D: -
V: TRBV5-4

CDR3: CASTTTGGNADTQYF
DNA: TGTGCCAGCACCACGACAGGGGGCAACGCAGATACGCAGTATTTT
J: TRBJ2-3
size: many
D: TRBD1
V: TRBV5-8

CDR3: CANSPFSSYNEQFF
DNA: TGTGCCAACAGCCCCTTTAGCTCCTACAATGAGCAGTTCTTC
J: TRBJ2-1
size: -
D: -
V: TRBV7-9

CDR3: CASSYGAYGYTF
DNA: TGTGCCAGCAGTTATGGGGCCTATGGCTACACCTTC
J: TRBJ1-2
size: many
D: -
V: TRBV28

CDR3: CASSFQGGTEAFF
DNA: TGTGCCAGCAGCTTTCAGGGAGGAACTGAAGCTTTCTTT
J: TRBJ1-1
size: few
D: -
V: TRBV7-3

CDR3: CASSQDGDRGLIIHEQYF
DNA: TGCGCCAGCAGCCAAGATGGGGACAGGGGACTGATTATCCACGAGCAGTACTTC
J: TRBJ2-7
size: few
D: TRBD1
V: TRBV4-1

CDR3: CASTLGPANYGYTF
DNA: TGTGCCAGCACCTTGGGCCCCGCTAACTATGGCTACACCTTC
J: TRBJ1-2
size: many
D: -
V: TRBV28

CDR3: CASSMLDGVQPQHF
DNA: TGTGCCAGTAGTATGTTAGACGGTGTTCAGCCCCAGCATTTT
J: TRBJ1-5
size: few
D: -
V: TRBV19

CDR3: CASSVEGTVQETQYF
DNA: TGTGCCAGCAGCGTAGAGGGGACAGTCCAAGAGACCCAGTACTTC
J: TRBJ2-5
size: many
D: TRBD1
V: TRBV9

CDR3: CASYPLGEGLPTLNTEAFF
DNA: TGCGCCAGCTATCCCCTCGGAGAGGGACTCCCAACTCTGAACACTGAAGCTTTCTTT
J: TRBJ1-1
size: -
D: -
V: TRBV10-1

CDR3: CASNLLAIPDTQYF
DNA: TGTGCCAGCAATTTACTAGCGATCCCAGATACGCAGTATTTT
J: TRBJ2-3
size: -
D: TRBD2
V: TRBV12-3/TRBV12-4